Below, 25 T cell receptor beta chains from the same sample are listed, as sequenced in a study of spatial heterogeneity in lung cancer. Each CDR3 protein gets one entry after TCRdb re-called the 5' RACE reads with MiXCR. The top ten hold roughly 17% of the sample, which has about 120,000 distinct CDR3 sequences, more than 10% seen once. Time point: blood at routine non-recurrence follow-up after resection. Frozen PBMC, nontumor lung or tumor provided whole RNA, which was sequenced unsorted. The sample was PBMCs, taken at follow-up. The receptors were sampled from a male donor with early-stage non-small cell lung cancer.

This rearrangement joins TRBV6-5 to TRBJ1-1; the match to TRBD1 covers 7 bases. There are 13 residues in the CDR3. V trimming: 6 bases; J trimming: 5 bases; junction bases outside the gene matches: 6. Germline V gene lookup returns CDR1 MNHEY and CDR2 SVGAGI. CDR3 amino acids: CASSPRGMTEAFF. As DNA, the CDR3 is TGTGCCAGCAGCCCCAGGGGGATGACTGAAGCTTTCTTT.

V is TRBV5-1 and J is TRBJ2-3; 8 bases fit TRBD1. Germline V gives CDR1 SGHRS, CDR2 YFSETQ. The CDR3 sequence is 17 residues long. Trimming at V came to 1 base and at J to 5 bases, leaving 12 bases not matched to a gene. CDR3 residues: CASSLWNDRGRGDTQYF. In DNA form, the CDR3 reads TGCGCCAGCAGCTTGTGGAACGACAGGGGCAGGGGAGATACGCAGTATTTT.

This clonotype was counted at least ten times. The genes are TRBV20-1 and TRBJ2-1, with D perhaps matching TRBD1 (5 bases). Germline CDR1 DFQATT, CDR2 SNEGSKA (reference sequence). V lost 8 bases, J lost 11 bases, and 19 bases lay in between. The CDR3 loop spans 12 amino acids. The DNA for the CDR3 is TGCAGTTCCTACCACCTGGGGCAACAGCAGTTCTTC. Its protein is CSSYHLGQQQFF.

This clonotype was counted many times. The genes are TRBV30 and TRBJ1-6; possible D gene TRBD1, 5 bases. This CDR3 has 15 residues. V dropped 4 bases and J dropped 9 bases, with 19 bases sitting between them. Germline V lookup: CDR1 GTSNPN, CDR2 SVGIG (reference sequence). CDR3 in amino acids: CAWTGRLRSRSPLHF. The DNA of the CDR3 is TGTGCCTGGACAGGGAGGTTGCGTTCGCGTTCACCCCTCCACTTT. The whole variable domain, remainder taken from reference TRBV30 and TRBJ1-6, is SQTIHQWPATLVQPVGSPLSLECTVEGTSNPNLYWYRQAAGRGLQLLFYSVGIGQISSEVPQNLSASRPQDRQFILSSKKLLLSDSGFYLCAWTGRLRSRSPLHFGNGTRLTVT.

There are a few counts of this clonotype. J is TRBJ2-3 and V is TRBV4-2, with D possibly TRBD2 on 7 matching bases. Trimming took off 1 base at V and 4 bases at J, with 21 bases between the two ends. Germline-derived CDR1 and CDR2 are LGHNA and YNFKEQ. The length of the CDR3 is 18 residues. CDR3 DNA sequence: TGTGCCAGCAGCCAAGGGAGGGGGTCAAGCGGGGCCGCAGATACGCAGTATTTT. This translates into CASSQGRGSSGAADTQYF.

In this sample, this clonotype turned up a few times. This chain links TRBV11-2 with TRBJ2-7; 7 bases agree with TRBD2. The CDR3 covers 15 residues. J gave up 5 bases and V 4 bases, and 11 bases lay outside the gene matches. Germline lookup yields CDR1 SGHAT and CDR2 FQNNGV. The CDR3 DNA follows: TGTGCCAGCAGCTCCCTTCGGGGGGATCGGGACGAGCAGTACTTC. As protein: CASSSLRGDRDEQYF.

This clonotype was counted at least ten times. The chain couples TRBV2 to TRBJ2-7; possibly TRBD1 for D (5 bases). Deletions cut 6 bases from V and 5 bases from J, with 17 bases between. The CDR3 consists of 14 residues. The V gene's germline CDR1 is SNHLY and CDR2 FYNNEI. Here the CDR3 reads CASSAGRDLDEQYF. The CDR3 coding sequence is TGTGCCAGCAGCGCAGGCAGGGATCTAGACGAGCAGTACTTC.

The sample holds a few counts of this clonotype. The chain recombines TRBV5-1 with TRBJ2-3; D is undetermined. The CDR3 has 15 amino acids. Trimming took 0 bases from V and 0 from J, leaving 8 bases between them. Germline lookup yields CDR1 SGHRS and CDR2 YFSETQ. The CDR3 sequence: CASSLGDGSTDTQYF. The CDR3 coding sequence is TGCGCCAGCAGCTTGGGTGACGGAAGCACAGATACGCAGTATTTT.

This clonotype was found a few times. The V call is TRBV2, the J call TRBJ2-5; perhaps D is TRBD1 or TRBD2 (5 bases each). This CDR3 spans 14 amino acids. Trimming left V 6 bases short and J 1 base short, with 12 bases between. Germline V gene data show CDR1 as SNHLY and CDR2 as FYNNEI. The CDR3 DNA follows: TGTGCCAGCAGATGGGACGTAAGCCAAGAGACCCAGTACTTC. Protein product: CASRWDVSQETQYF.

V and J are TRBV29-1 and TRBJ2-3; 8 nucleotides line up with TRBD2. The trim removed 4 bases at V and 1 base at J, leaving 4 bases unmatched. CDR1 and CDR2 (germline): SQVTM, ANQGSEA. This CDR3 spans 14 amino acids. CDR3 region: CSVGTSGRTDTQYF. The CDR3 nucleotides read TGCAGCGTTGGCACTAGCGGTCGCACAGATACGCAGTATTTT.

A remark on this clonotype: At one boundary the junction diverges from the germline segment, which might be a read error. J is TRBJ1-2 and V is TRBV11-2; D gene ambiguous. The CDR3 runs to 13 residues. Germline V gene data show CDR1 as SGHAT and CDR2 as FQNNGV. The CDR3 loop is CVSSLGREYGYTF. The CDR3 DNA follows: TGTGTCAGCAGCTTAGGGAGGGAGTATGGCTACACCTTC.

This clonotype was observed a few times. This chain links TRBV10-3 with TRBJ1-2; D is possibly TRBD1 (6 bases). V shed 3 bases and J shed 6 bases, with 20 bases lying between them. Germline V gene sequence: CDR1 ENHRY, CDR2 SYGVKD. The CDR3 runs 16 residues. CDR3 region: CAISDAAGQRIDGYTF. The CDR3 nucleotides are TGTGCCATCAGTGATGCGGCGGGACAAAGAATAGATGGCTACACCTTC.

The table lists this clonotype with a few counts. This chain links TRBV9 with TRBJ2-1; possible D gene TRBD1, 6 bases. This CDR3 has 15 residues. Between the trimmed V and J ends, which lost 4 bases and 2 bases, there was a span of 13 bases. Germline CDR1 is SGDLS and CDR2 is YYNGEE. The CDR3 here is CASSYPGDPYNEQFF. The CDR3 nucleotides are TGTGCCAGCAGCTACCCAGGGGATCCCTACAATGAGCAGTTCTTC.

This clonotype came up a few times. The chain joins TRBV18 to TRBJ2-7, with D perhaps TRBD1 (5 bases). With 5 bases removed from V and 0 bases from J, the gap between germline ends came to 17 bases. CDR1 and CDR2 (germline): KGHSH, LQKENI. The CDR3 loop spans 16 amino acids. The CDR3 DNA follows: TGTGCCAGCTCAGTAACAGGAGCCTCACGCTCCTACGAGCAGTACTTC. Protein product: CASSVTGASRSYEQYF.

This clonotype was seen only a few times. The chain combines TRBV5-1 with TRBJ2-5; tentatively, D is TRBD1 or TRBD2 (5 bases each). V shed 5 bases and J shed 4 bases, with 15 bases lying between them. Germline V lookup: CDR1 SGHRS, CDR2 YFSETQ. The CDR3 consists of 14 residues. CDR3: CASSTGTSPETQYF. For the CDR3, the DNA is TGCGCCAGCAGTACCGGGACCTCTCCAGAGACCCAGTACTTC. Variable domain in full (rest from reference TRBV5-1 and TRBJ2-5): KAGVTQTPRYLIKTRGQQVTLSCSPISGHRSVSWYQQTPGQGLQFLFEYFSETQRNKGNFPGRFSGRQFSNSRSEMNVSTLELGDSALYLCASSTGTSPETQYFGPGTRLLVL.

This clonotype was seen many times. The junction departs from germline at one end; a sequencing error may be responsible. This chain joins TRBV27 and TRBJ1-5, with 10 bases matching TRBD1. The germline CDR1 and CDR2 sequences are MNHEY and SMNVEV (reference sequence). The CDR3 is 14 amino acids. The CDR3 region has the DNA TGTGCCAGCAGGACGACAGGGGGCAATGAGCCCCAGCATTTT. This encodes CASRTTGGNEPQHF.

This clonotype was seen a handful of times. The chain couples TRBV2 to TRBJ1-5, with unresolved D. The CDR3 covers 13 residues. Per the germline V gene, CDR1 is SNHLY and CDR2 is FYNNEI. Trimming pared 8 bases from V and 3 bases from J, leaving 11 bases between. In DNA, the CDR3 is TGTGCCAGCTCCGTTGAGCTCAATCAGCCCCAGCATTTT. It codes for CASSVELNQPQHF.

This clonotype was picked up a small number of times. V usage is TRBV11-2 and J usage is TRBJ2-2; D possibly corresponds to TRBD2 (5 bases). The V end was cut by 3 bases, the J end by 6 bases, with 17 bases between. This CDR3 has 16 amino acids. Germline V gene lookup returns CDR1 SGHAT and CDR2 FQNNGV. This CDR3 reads CASSFRVTSLSGELFF. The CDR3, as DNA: TGTGCCAGCAGCTTTCGAGTCACTAGTCTTTCCGGGGAGCTGTTTTTT.

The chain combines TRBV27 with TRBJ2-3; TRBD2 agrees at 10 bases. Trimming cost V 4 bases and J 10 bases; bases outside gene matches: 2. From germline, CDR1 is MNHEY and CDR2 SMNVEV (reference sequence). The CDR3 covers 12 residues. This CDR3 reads CASSSLAGAQYF. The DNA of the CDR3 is TGTGCCAGCAGTTCTCTAGCGGGGGCGCAGTATTTT.

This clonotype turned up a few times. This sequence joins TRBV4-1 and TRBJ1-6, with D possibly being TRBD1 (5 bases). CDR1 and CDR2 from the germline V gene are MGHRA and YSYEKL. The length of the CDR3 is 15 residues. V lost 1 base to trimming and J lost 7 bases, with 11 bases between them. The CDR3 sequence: CASSQGRQLNSPLHF. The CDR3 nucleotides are TGCGCCAGCAGCCAAGGGAGACAGCTGAATTCACCCCTCCACTTT.

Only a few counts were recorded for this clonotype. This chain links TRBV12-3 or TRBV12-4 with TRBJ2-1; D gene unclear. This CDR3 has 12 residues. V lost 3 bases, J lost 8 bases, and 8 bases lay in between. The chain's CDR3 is CASSFDGDEQFF. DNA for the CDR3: TGTGCCAGCAGTTTTGACGGCGATGAGCAGTTCTTC.

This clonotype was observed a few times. The CDR3 region is CASSQPSGTDTQYF. DNA of the CDR3: TGCGCCAGCAGCCAGCCTAGCGGGACAGATACGCAGTATTTT. This chain connects TRBV4-1 to TRBJ2-3, with 8 bases fitting TRBD2. The CDR3 is made up of 14 amino acids. Trimming removed 3 bases from V and 3 bases from J; junction bases left unmatched: 2. Germline V gene sequence: CDR1 MGHRA, CDR2 YSYEKL.

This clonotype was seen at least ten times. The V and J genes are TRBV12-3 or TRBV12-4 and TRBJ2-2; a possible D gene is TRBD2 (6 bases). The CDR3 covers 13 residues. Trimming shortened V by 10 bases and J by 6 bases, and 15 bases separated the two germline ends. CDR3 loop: CAIREGEAGELFF. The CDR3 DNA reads TGTGCCATCCGGGAAGGGGAGGCCGGGGAGCTGTTTTTT.

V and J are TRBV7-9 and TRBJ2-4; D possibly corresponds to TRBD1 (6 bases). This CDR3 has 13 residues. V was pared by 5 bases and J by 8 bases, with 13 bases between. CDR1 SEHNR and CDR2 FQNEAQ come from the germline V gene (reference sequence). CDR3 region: CASSTGRSDIQYF. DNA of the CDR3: TGTGCCAGCAGCACAGGGCGCAGTGACATTCAGTACTTC.

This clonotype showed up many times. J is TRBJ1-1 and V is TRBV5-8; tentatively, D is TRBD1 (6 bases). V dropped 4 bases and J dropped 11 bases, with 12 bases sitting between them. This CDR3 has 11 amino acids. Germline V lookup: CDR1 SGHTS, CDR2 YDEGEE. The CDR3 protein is CASSNRVAAFF. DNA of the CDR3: TGTGCCAGCAGCAACAGGGTGGCGGCTTTCTTT.